This T cell receptor beta chain was identified in a study of OX40 agonist ivuxolimab in advanced cancers. CDR1 and CDR2 from the germline V gene are SGDLS and YYNGEE. The V gene lost 0 bases and the J gene lost 2 bases, with 12 bases spanning the gap. This CDR3 comprises 15 residues. The repertoire was sequenced with immunoSEQ multiplex PCR; TCRdb's copy has only in-frame clones and lacks some. The profile covers 90,000 or so clones, with under 95% appearing a single time and around 0.86% taken by the ten largest. The TCR originated in an adult with an advanced solid tumor such as melanoma, head and neck, liver or kidney cancer. The chain recombines TRBV9 with TRBJ2-7; D unclear. The source was CD4+ or CD8+ T cells sorted from blood, collected in a trial of the OX40 agonist ivuxolimab. CDR3 protein: CASSVGGSPTYEQYF. Here the CDR3 DNA reads TGTGCCAGCAGCGTAGGGGGATCCCCAACCTACGAGCAGTACTTC. Based on the CDR3 plus reference TRBV9 and TRBJ2-7, the full variable domain is DSGVTQTPKHLITATGQRVTLRCSPRSGDLSVYWYQQSLDQGLQFLIQYYNGEERAKGNILERFSAQQFPDLHSELNLSSLELGDSALYFCASSVGGSPTYEQYFGPGTRLTVT.